Below, 32 T cell receptor beta chains from the same sample are listed, as sequenced in a study of CD8+ T cells in alopecia areata. cDNA reverse transcribed from extracted RNA served as the sequencing template. Generated by immunoSEQ multiplex PCR, the TCRdb table keeps only in-frame clones and is missing some. The sample lists some 190,000 clones; more than 55% were seen once. The treatment here: oral pan-JAK inhibitor, 5-10 mg twice daily. The sample here was CD4+ T cells sorted from blood, taken at week 49, from a patient treated with tofacitinib. The receptors were sampled from a human donor with alopecia areata.

The V and J genes are TRBV6-5 and TRBJ2-5; D gene uncertain. This CDR3 contains 12 residues. V shed 6 bases and J shed 7 bases, with 12 bases lying between them. Germline values: CDR1 MNHEY, CDR2 SVGAGI. In DNA, the CDR3 is TGTGCCAGCAGCCCCCCATCCCCGACCCAGTACTTC. As protein: CASSPPSPTQYF.

The V gene is TRBV9, the J gene TRBJ1-6; TRBD1 aligns across 8 bases. The V segment lost 3 bases and the J segment 7 bases; nucleotides outside the gene matches: 9. The CDR3 has 16 amino acids. Germline lookup yields CDR1 SGDLS and CDR2 YYNGEE. The DNA of the CDR3 is TGTGCCAGCAGCGAGACGACAGGGGCTCGGAATTCACCCCTCCACTTT. Protein: CASSETTGARNSPLHF.

The gene calls are TRBV15 and TRBJ1-6; no definite D call. This CDR3 comprises 13 residues. The V end was cut by 4 bases, the J end by 10 bases, with 11 bases between. Germline V gives CDR1 LNHNV, CDR2 YYDKDF (reference sequence). The CDR3 loop reads CATSKPEDSPLHF. The CDR3 DNA follows: TGTGCCACCAGCAAACCCGAAGACTCACCCCTCCACTTT.

This clone was detected a few times. The chain combines TRBV15 with TRBJ2-1; no clear D gene. This CDR3 region has 13 residues. Per germline, CDR1 LNHNV and CDR2 YYDKDF (reference sequence). Deletions cut 1 base from V and 6 bases from J, with 7 bases between. The CDR3 sequence is CATSRGVGNEQFF. The CDR3 coding sequence is TGTGCCACCAGCAGAGGAGTCGGCAATGAGCAGTTCTTC.

J is TRBJ2-7 and V is TRBV7-2; D assignment may be TRBD1 or TRBD2 (5 bases each). The CDR3 contains 12 residues. V dropped 5 bases and J dropped 4 bases, with 9 bases sitting between them. In germline, CDR1 is SGHTA, CDR2 FQGNSA. CDR3 loop: CASSPGAYEQYF. The CDR3, as DNA: TGTGCCAGCAGCCCCGGGGCGTACGAGCAGTACTTC.

V and J are TRBV29-1 and TRBJ2-1; unclear D gene. Germline CDR1 is SQVTM and CDR2 is ANQGSEA. Trimming removed 4 bases at V and 0 bases at J, with 7 bases between. There are 13 residues in the CDR3. CDR3 in amino acids: CSVGWSSYNEQFF. DNA of the CDR3: TGCAGCGTTGGGTGGAGCTCCTACAATGAGCAGTTCTTC.

This clone was counted once. J is TRBJ2-1 and V is TRBV7-2; 8 nucleotides line up with TRBD2. The V segment lost 5 bases and the J segment 2 bases; nucleotides outside the gene matches: 2. Germline V gene lookup returns CDR1 SGHTA and CDR2 FQGNSA. This CDR3 spans 14 amino acids. CDR3 protein: CASSGGLAYNEQFF. The CDR3 DNA sequence: TGTGCCAGCAGCGGGGGACTAGCCTACAATGAGCAGTTCTTC.

A few counts support this clone. This chain uses TRBV11-1 with TRBJ1-4; D uncertain. Germline loops: CDR1 SGHAT, CDR2 FQDESV (reference sequence). The CDR3 runs to 15 residues. Trimming took 3 bases from V and 3 from J, leaving 11 bases between them. The CDR3 sequence is CASSFRGGANEKLFF. CDR3 bases: TGTGCCAGCAGCTTTCGTGGTGGAGCTAATGAAAAACTGTTTTTT.

The CDR3 reads CATSRDQLNEKLFF. CDR3 bases: TGTGCCACCAGCAGAGATCAGCTGAATGAAAAACTGTTTTTT. This chain joins TRBV15 and TRBJ1-4; D is undetermined. The V end lost 0 bases, the J end lost 5 bases, and 7 bases lay between the germline ends. The CDR3 is 14 residues long. Looked up from germline, CDR1 is LNHNV and CDR2 is YYDKDF (reference sequence).

The V and J genes are TRBV7-2 and TRBJ1-6; 9 nucleotides agree with TRBD1. Germline CDR1 reads SGHTA; CDR2 reads FQGNSA. V shed 5 bases and J 9 bases; nucleotides not matched to a gene: 17. This CDR3 comprises 18 residues. CDR3 in DNA: TGTGCCAGCAGCCCACGACCCCTTGGGACAGGGTCCGGTTCACCCCTCCACTTT. Translation gives CASSPRPLGTGSGSPLHF.

V usage is TRBV2 and J usage is TRBJ1-6; possibly TRBD1 for D (6 bases). The CDR3 contains 13 residues. Per the germline V gene, CDR1 is SNHLY and CDR2 is FYNNEI. With 5 bases removed from V and 7 bases from J, the gap between germline ends came to 9 bases. CDR3 in amino acids: CASSLGGNSPLHF. The CDR3 nucleotides are TGTGCCAGCAGTCTAGGGGGGAATTCACCCCTCCACTTT.

V usage is TRBV9 and J usage is TRBJ2-6; D gene ambiguous. The CDR3 consists of 14 residues. Germline assignment: CDR1 SGDLS and CDR2 YYNGEE. V was trimmed by 3 bases and J by 0 bases, leaving 4 bases between them. The CDR3 DNA sequence: TGTGCCAGCAGCGGGGCCTCTGGGGCCAACGTCCTGACTTTC. It codes for CASSGASGANVLTF.

This sequence joins TRBV5-1 and TRBJ2-2; no definite D call. There are 15 residues in the CDR3. Trimming took off 0 bases at V and 5 bases at J, with 11 bases between the two ends. Germline CDR1 reads SGHRS; CDR2 reads YFSETQ. CDR3 sequence (DNA): TGCGCCAGCAGCTTGGGTGGCGCGACGACCGGGGAGCTGTTTTTT. Protein sequence: CASSLGGATTGELFF. The full variable domain, with the rest looked up from reference TRBV5-1 and TRBJ2-2, is KAGVTQTPRYLIKTRGQQVTLSCSPISGHRSVSWYQQTPGQGLQFLFEYFSETQRNKGNFPGRFSGRQFSNSRSEMNVSTLELGDSALYLCASSLGGATTGELFFGEGSRLTVL.

The chain is built from TRBV25-1 and TRBJ1-1; 11 nucleotides line up with TRBD1. Germline loops: CDR1 MGHDK, CDR2 SYGVNS. This CDR3 contains 16 residues. V shed 6 bases, J shed 5 bases, and the junction held 11 bases outside the gene matches. The CDR3, as DNA: TGTGCCAGCAGCCAAACCGGGACAGGGGGAAGAACTGAAGCTTTCTTT. Protein: CASSQTGTGGRTEAFF.

The chain combines TRBV2 with TRBJ1-2; no firm D call. CDR1 is SNHLY, CDR2 FYNNEI, per germline. Trimming removed 3 bases at V and 8 bases at J, with 7 bases between. CDR3 size: 11 residues. The CDR3 region is CASSDHEGYTF. DNA for the CDR3: TGTGCCAGCAGTGATCACGAAGGCTACACCTTC.

This clone was seen once. This chain uses TRBV5-1 with TRBJ1-6; TRBD1 agrees at 8 bases. The V gene end was trimmed by 4 bases and the J gene end by 10 bases; junction bases not matched to a gene: 7. The CDR3 totals 14 residues. Germline values: CDR1 SGHRS, CDR2 YFSETQ. The CDR3 nucleotides read TGCGCCAGCAGCATCGACAGGGGTAACTCACCCCTCCACTTT. Residues: CASSIDRGNSPLHF. Full variable domain (remainder filled in from reference TRBV5-1 and TRBJ1-6): KAGVTQTPRYLIKTRGQQVTLSCSPISGHRSVSWYQQTPGQGLQFLFEYFSETQRNKGNFPGRFSGRQFSNSRSEMNVSTLELGDSALYLCASSIDRGNSPLHFGNGTRLTVT.

This clone appeared a few times. V is TRBV7-9 and J is TRBJ1-4, with D possibly being TRBD1 (6 bases). CDR1 SEHNR and CDR2 FQNEAQ come from the germline V gene (reference sequence). V gave up 4 bases and J gave up 5 bases, with 11 bases separating them. CDR3 length: 14 residues. The CDR3: CASSSGQTNEKLFF. DNA for the CDR3: TGTGCCAGCAGCTCCGGACAGACAAATGAAAAACTGTTTTTT.

The rearrangement joins TRBV29-1 to TRBJ1-1; a weak D match, TRBD1 (5 bases). The germline V gene encodes CDR1 SQVTM and CDR2 ANQGSEA. The CDR3 spans 13 residues. Between the trimmed V and J ends, which lost 5 bases and 4 bases, there was a span of 14 bases. CDR3 protein: CSVKHQGSTEAFF. DNA for the CDR3: TGCAGCGTTAAACACCAGGGAAGCACTGAAGCTTTCTTT.

This clone occurred a few times. The chain's CDR3 is CASSYMGENSPLHF. CDR3 sequence (DNA): TGTGCCAGCAGTTATATGGGGGAGAATTCACCCCTCCACTTT. The V call is TRBV6-5, the J call TRBJ1-6; TRBD1 might be the D (5 bases). CDR1 MNHEY and CDR2 SVGAGI come from the germline V gene. V shed 3 bases and J shed 7 bases, with 10 bases lying between them. This CDR3 has 14 residues.

The chain is built from TRBV5-6 and TRBJ1-5; no clear D gene. The V gene lost 4 bases and the J gene lost 0 bases, with 14 bases spanning the gap. Per germline, CDR1 SGHDT and CDR2 YYEEEE. The length of the CDR3 is 16 residues. CDR3 protein: CASSNQKDGSNQPQHF. CDR3 nucleotide sequence: TGTGCCAGCAGCAACCAGAAAGACGGTAGCAATCAGCCCCAGCATTTT.

The genes are TRBV25-1 and TRBJ1-4, with D possibly TRBD1 on 5 matching bases. The CDR3 consists of 15 residues. The germline V gene has CDR1 MGHDK and CDR2 SYGVNS. V shed 0 bases and J shed 5 bases, with 10 bases lying between them. The CDR3 protein is CASSEYRGNNEKLFF. As DNA, the CDR3 is TGTGCCAGCAGTGAATATCGGGGGAACAATGAAAAACTGTTTTTT.

The gene calls are TRBV5-6 and TRBJ2-5, with D maybe TRBD2 (6 bases). CDR3 size: 16 residues. Germline lookup yields CDR1 SGHDT and CDR2 YYEEEE. V lost 2 bases and J 4 bases, leaving 18 bases between the germline ends. This chain's CDR3 is CASSFKTTRRVETQYF. The CDR3 nucleotides are TGTGCCAGCAGCTTTAAAACGACTAGGAGGGTAGAGACCCAGTACTTC.

The J gene is TRBJ1-5, the V gene TRBV7-9; 7 bases fit TRBD1. Germline values: CDR1 SEHNR, CDR2 FQNEAQ (reference sequence). CDR3 size: 13 residues. J gave up 8 bases and V 4 bases, and 5 bases lay outside the gene matches. The CDR3 spells CASSSGGGEPQHF. The CDR3 region has the DNA TGTGCCAGCAGCTCAGGGGGAGGGGAGCCCCAGCATTTT.

The chain combines TRBV25-1 with TRBJ2-7; 7 nucleotides align to TRBD2. The junction had 5 bases not matched to a gene; V was cut back by 3 bases and J by 6 bases. The CDR3 spans 13 residues. In germline, CDR1 is MGHDK, CDR2 SYGVNS. This CDR3 reads CASSEIQRGEQYF. DNA of the CDR3: TGTGCCAGCAGTGAGATCCAGCGGGGCGAGCAGTACTTC.

The chain links TRBV10-3 to TRBJ2-5, with D unclear. The CDR3 spans 11 residues. Trimming cost V 4 bases and J 4 bases, with 4 bases left between them. Per the germline V gene, CDR1 is ENHRY and CDR2 is SYGVKD. Written as DNA, the CDR3 is TGTGCCATCAGTGTCGGAGAGACCCAGTACTTC. This codes for CAISVGETQYF.

The gene calls are TRBV5-1 and TRBJ2-1; D unresolved. The CDR3 runs 16 residues. V was shortened by 5 bases and J by 0 bases, with 15 bases between the two germline ends. From germline, CDR1 is SGHRS and CDR2 YFSETQ. CDR3 amino acids: CASRAQTVSSYNEQFF. CDR3 nucleotide sequence: TGCGCCAGCAGGGCCCAGACTGTTAGCTCCTACAATGAGCAGTTCTTC.

The rearrangement uses TRBV5-6 and TRBJ2-7; 7 bases are shared with TRBD1. Per germline, CDR1 SGHDT and CDR2 YYEEEE. The CDR3 extends over 15 amino acids. V lost 4 bases to trimming and J lost 3 bases; unmatched junction nucleotides: 10. In DNA, the CDR3 is TGTGCCAGCAGCCTGGGGGACAGCAGGATCTACGAGCAGTACTTC. As protein: CASSLGDSRIYEQYF.

The gene calls are TRBV27 and TRBJ1-1, with 8 bases fitting TRBD1. The CDR3 sequence is 14 residues long. Germline CDR1 reads MNHEY; CDR2 reads SMNVEV (reference sequence). V was clipped by 7 bases and J by 6 bases; unmatched bases: 10. The CDR3 sequence: CASNPGHRGSEAFF. The CDR3 region has the DNA TGTGCCAGCAACCCGGGACACAGGGGGTCTGAAGCTTTCTTT.

In its sample, this clone was seen a few times. The chain combines TRBV6-6 with TRBJ1-6, with D possibly TRBD1 on 5 matching bases. V lost 6 bases and J 10 bases, leaving 19 bases between the germline ends. The CDR3 totals 15 residues. Germline lookup yields CDR1 MNHNY and CDR2 SVGAGI (reference sequence). The CDR3 here is CASSPRGDVRSPLHF. CDR3 DNA: TGTGCCAGCAGCCCCCGGGGCGATGTAAGATCACCCCTCCACTTT.

This chain joins TRBV29-1 and TRBJ2-3; the match to TRBD1 covers 7 bases. The CDR3 has 14 residues. CDR1 and CDR2 from the germline V gene are SQVTM and ANQGSEA. J lost 0 bases, V lost 4 bases, and 4 bases had no gene match. CDR3 residues: CSVAMTGSTDTQYF. The CDR3 DNA sequence: TGCAGCGTTGCCATGACAGGGAGCACAGATACGCAGTATTTT.

This clone was counted a few times. The chain combines TRBV2 with TRBJ2-5; D possibly corresponds to TRBD1 (5 bases). Looked up from germline, CDR1 is SNHLY and CDR2 is FYNNEI. The CDR3 is 12 residues long. Trimming took 4 bases from V and 4 from J, leaving 7 bases between them. The CDR3 protein is CASSGGGETQYF. The DNA of the CDR3 is TGTGCCAGCAGTGGGGGCGGAGAGACCCAGTACTTC.

The rearrangement joins TRBV30 to TRBJ1-3; 8 nucleotides align to TRBD1. The length of the CDR3 is 13 residues. The V segment lost 4 bases and the J segment 6 bases; nucleotides outside the gene matches: 5. Germline lookup yields CDR1 GTSNPN and CDR2 SVGIG (reference sequence). This CDR3 reads CAWTRDRSNTIYF. CDR3 nucleotides: TGTGCCTGGACCCGGGACAGGTCAAACACCATATATTTT.